Each of the 20 T cell receptor beta chains below was sequenced from the same sample in a study of blood T cells in healthy people across ages. Alongside a J-beta primer mix, a sample-barcoded 5' primer served in a second PCR lasting roughly 7 to 11 cycles. Using its own MiXCR run on the 5' RACE reads, TCRdb lists one record per CDR3 protein. The data contain around 1.5 million distinct CDR3 sequences, 42% of them singletons. The sample taken for sequencing was blood. These receptors all stem from a woman aged 18 to 35 in good health.

The count of this clonotype is one. The genes are TRBV7-9 and TRBJ1-2, with 8 bases lining up with TRBD1. Per the germline V gene, CDR1 is SEHNR and CDR2 is FQNEAQ (reference sequence). V lost 1 base and J lost 7; bases outside the gene matches: 5. The CDR3 has 14 amino acids. The CDR3 reads CASSLGTGTLGYTF. In DNA form, the CDR3 reads TGTGCCAGCAGCTTAGGGACAGGGACTCTTGGCTACACCTTC.

The gene calls are TRBV14 and TRBJ2-7; the D is unclear. This CDR3 spans 15 amino acids. Trimming removed 1 base at V and 0 bases at J, with 10 bases between. Germline loops: CDR1 SGHDN, CDR2 FVKESK. CDR3 coding DNA: TGTGCCAGCAGCCAAGGGCTGGGTACCTCCTACGAGCAGTACTTC. It specifies CASSQGLGTSYEQYF. The entire variable domain, with the rest obtained from reference TRBV14 and TRBJ2-7, is as follows: EAGVTQFPSHSVIEKGQTVTLRCDPISGHDNLYWYRRVMGKEIKFLLHFVKESKQDESGMPNNRFLAERTGGTYSTLKVQPAELEDSGVYFCASSQGLGTSYEQYFGPGTRLTVT.

Only a few counts were recorded for this clonotype. The chain recombines TRBV29-1 with TRBJ2-5, with TRBD1 matching 7 bases. The V gene end was trimmed by 7 bases and the J gene end by 11 bases; junction bases not matched to a gene: 13. This CDR3 is 12 amino acids long. The germline gives CDR1 SQVTM, CDR2 ANQGSEA. The CDR3 DNA is TGCAGCGCCCACAGGGGTTCCAAGGAGCAGTACTTC. Translation: CSAHRGSKEQYF.

This clonotype was found a few times. The CDR3 nucleotides are TGTGCCAGAACGCGGCTAGCGGGAGTTTGGACAGATACGCAGTATTTT. Translated: CARTRLAGVWTDTQYF. The V gene is TRBV25-1, the J gene TRBJ2-3; 10 positions match TRBD2. Germline V gene data show CDR1 as MGHDK and CDR2 as SYGVNS. The CDR3 has 16 amino acids. V lost 9 bases, J lost 3 bases, and 12 bases stayed unmatched.

This chain uses TRBV20-1 with TRBJ2-1; D possibly corresponds to TRBD2 (5 bases). Trimming cost V 3 bases and J 8 bases, with 23 bases left between them. CDR1 and CDR2 from the germline V gene are DFQATT and SNEGSKA (reference sequence). The CDR3 runs 16 residues. Here the CDR3 reads CSARFWETYLGDEQFF. The DNA for the CDR3 is TGCAGTGCTAGGTTCTGGGAGACCTATTTAGGCGATGAGCAGTTCTTC.

The CDR3 coding sequence is TGCAGTGCTAGAGATTCTAAAACCTATGGCTACACCTTC. Translated: CSARDSKTYGYTF. The chain has TRBV20-1 and TRBJ1-2, with unresolved D. CDR3 size: 13 residues. Trimming shortened V by 0 bases and J by 4 bases, and 9 bases separated the two germline ends. CDR1 and CDR2 from the germline V gene are DFQATT and SNEGSKA (reference sequence).

Only one count was recorded for this clonotype. The CDR3 is CSDSRADSFNQPQHF. In nucleotides, the CDR3 is TGCAGTGATAGCCGTGCGGACAGCTTCAATCAGCCCCAGCATTTT. The chain recombines TRBV20-1 with TRBJ1-5; tentative D call: TRBD1 (6 bases). The CDR3 has 15 amino acids. Deletions cut 7 bases from V and 3 bases from J, with 19 bases between. In germline, CDR1 is DFQATT, CDR2 SNEGSKA (reference sequence).

The chain employs TRBV6-2 or TRBV6-3 and TRBJ2-5; 12 nucleotides align to TRBD2. In germline, CDR1 is MNHEY, CDR2 SVGEGT. This CDR3 spans 15 amino acids. Trimming took 3 bases from V and 4 from J; bases not matched to a gene: 3. CDR3 protein: CASSYSGLAGETQYF. The CDR3 DNA reads as TGTGCCAGCAGTTATTCGGGACTAGCGGGAGAGACCCAGTACTTC.

This clonotype was seen only once. This chain uses TRBV29-1 with TRBJ1-2; 11 nucleotides line up with TRBD1. Germline V gives CDR1 SQVTM, CDR2 ANQGSEA. The CDR3 sequence is 15 residues long. The CDR3 DNA reads as TGCATCGGAAGCGGGACAGGGGGTCATAACTATGGCTACACCTTC. It encodes CIGSGTGGHNYGYTF.

The V call is TRBV18, the J call TRBJ2-4, with 9 bases lining up with TRBD2. The J call may be mistaken, given a closer DNA end match to TRBJ2-7. Germline V lookup: CDR1 KGHSH, CDR2 LQKENI. This CDR3 contains 19 residues. CDR3 residues: CASSLMRDVSGSPTYEQYF. The CDR3 DNA sequence: TGTGCCAGCTCACTGATGAGGGACGTTAGCGGGAGTCCCACCTACGAGCAGTACTTC.

This chain connects TRBV12-3 or TRBV12-4 to TRBJ1-6; no clear D. The CDR3 consists of 15 residues. V shed 6 bases and J shed 9 bases, with 18 bases lying between them. In DNA form, the CDR3 reads TGTGCCAGCAGGATAACCGGGGTCGGGGTTTCACCCCTCCACTTT. Its protein is CASRITGVGVSPLHF.

This rearrangement joins TRBV24-1 to TRBJ2-1; the D is unclear. Near its end, the DNA agrees better with TRBJ2-7, so the J call may be wrong. The CDR3 extends over 12 amino acids. Germline V CDR1 and CDR2: KGHDR, SFDVKD. CDR3 amino acids: CATSDPYNEQYF. The DNA of the CDR3 is TGTGCCACCAGTGACCCCTACAATGAGCAGTACTTC.

The J gene is TRBJ2-3, the V gene TRBV20-1; D unclear. Germline V lookup: CDR1 DFQATT, CDR2 SNEGSKA (reference sequence). The germline V and J ends were trimmed by 5 bases and 0 bases, with 12 bases remaining between them. This CDR3 is built from 14 residues. Written as DNA, the CDR3 is TGCAGTGCTCCCGGCTACTCTAGCACAGATACGCAGTATTTT. This encodes CSAPGYSSTDTQYF.

This clonotype was found once. The chain combines TRBV6-1 with TRBJ2-4; no clear D gene. Germline values: CDR1 MNHNS, CDR2 SASEGT. Trimming took 3 bases from V and 1 from J, leaving 7 bases between them. The CDR3 is 14 residues long. Written as DNA, the CDR3 is TGTGCCAGCAGTGACGGGTCCGCCAAAAACATTCAGTACTTC. It codes for CASSDGSAKNIQYF.

This chain connects TRBV5-6 to TRBJ1-5; tentative D call: TRBD1 (6 bases). The germline V gene encodes CDR1 SGHDT and CDR2 YYEEEE. The CDR3 is 18 residues long. V was clipped by 1 base and J by 1 base, with 18 bases between them. DNA for the CDR3: TGTGCCAGCAGCTTGTGGGACACCGAACATGGGAGCAATCAGCCCCAGCATTTT. Residues: CASSLWDTEHGSNQPQHF.

As to this clonotype: A junction boundary mismatches the germline segment, possibly from a read error. The chain is built from TRBV7-7 and TRBJ1-5; D unclear. CDR1 is SSHAT, CDR2 FNYEAQ, per germline (reference sequence). This CDR3 region has 14 residues. This CDR3 is CASRSGYSNQPQHF. The CDR3 region has the DNA TGTGCTAGCAGGAGTGGTTATAGCAATCAGCCCCAGCATTTT. The full variable domain, completed using reference TRBV7-7 and TRBJ1-5, is GAGVSQSPRYKVTKRGQDVTLRCDPISSHATLYWYQQALGQGPEFLTYFNYEAQPDKSGLPSDRFSAERPEGSISTLTIQRTEQRDSAMYRCASRSGYSNQPQHFGDGTRLSIL.

The chain recombines TRBV28 with TRBJ2-5; D may be TRBD1 (6 bases). V was pared by 4 bases and J by 2 bases, with 23 bases between. CDR1 and CDR2 (germline): MDHEN, SYDVKM. The CDR3 covers 18 residues. CDR3 sequence reads: CASSSLQWGRGQQETQYF. The CDR3 bases are TGTGCCAGCAGTTCGCTACAGTGGGGGCGAGGCCAACAAGAGACCCAGTACTTC.

The chain uses TRBV7-9 and TRBJ2-1, with D tentatively TRBD2 (6 bases). Matching the DNA end better, TRBJ2-7 makes the J call doubtful. The CDR3 sequence is 16 residues long. Per the germline V gene, CDR1 is SEHNR and CDR2 is FQNEAQ (reference sequence). The CDR3 sequence is CASSLAYRERYNEQYF. The CDR3 coding sequence is TGTGCCAGCAGCTTAGCCTACCGGGAGCGGTACAATGAGCAGTACTTC.

The chain has TRBV19 and TRBJ1-1; TRBD1 is a possible D gene (5 bases). This CDR3 has 15 residues. Germline-derived CDR1 and CDR2 are LNHDA and SQIVND (reference sequence). The V end was cut by 2 bases, the J end by 1 base, with 11 bases between. The CDR3 region has the DNA TGTGCCAGTAGTATAAGCCACACAGGGAACACTGAAGCTTTCTTT. It codes for CASSISHTGNTEAFF.

In its sample, this clonotype was seen many times. The V and J genes are TRBV20-1 and TRBJ1-5; 9 bases match TRBD1. V lost 2 bases and J lost 2; bases outside the gene matches: 4. CDR3 size: 15 residues. Germline CDR1 is DFQATT and CDR2 is SNEGSKA (reference sequence). This chain's CDR3 is CSARLQGAGNQPQHF. The CDR3 DNA sequence: TGCAGTGCTAGATTACAGGGGGCAGGCAATCAGCCCCAGCATTTT.